This T cell receptor (beta chain) was sequenced during a study of cytomegalovirus exposure and HLA in healthy donors (dated by TCRdb to about 2017). At the level of the whole study: The 666 repertoires of the first cohort and the roughly 120 validation repertoires were produced on the same platform, according to a later analysis. The study was designed to test whether signatures of past pathogen exposure could be identified by cataloging public T cell receptors. A separate validation cohort of 100 to 150 different subjects was used in addition to the 666-subject first cohort. High-throughput TCR immunosequencing, statistical association of individual TCRs with disease status, and machine learning were combined to predict cytomegalovirus infection status. General conclusions and limits of the study: Across donors, most TCR sequences were observed very rarely, whereas some public TCRs were present in many individuals. The validation cohort had no HLA typing available for a later analysis, so co-occurrence within that cohort was assessed over all 120 or so repertoires. In vitro tests confirmed that three of the cytomegalovirus-associated TCR beta chains recognize cytomegalovirus antigens. The authors suggested that the approach could potentially be extended to other disease states and immunological phenotypes. In both the original and validation cohorts, the classifier was reported to diagnose cytomegalovirus status with high specificity and sensitivity. Subsequent analysis determined that TCRs grouped into clusters in the first cohort also showed a tendency toward co-occurrence across the roughly 120 validation repertoires, and about 94% of cluster scores exceeded 0. The study listed 150 to 200 TCR beta chains as associated with cytomegalovirus.

The germline V end is reduced by 7 bases and the J end by 3 bases; junction bases left unmatched: 7. From the germline V gene (reference sequence), CDR1 is LNHDA and CDR2 is SQIVND. Taken from cysteine to phenylalanine, the CDR3 has 14 residues. CDR3 DNA is the only sequence kept; it has 42 bases, read in frame from the first base. Donors formed part of the validation cohort, which comprised over a hundred subjects and was distinct from the first cohort of 666 subjects. In the case of this clone: Its target antigen remains unknown. There are no base qualities to consult, and no much larger clone falls within one base.

Library prep was done by the immunoSEQ multiplex PCR assay. Regarding the original processing steps: A statistical classification framework was built to diagnose cytomegalovirus status from the catalog of TCR beta chain sequences. TCRdb mirrors the immuneACCESS table, restricted to in-frame sequences. Some clones are absent from its copies; in checked studies, under half trace to an unresolved V gene, and the reason for the others is unknown. V and J calls and clone size are given by that table; D and trimming were obtained from the DNA. This sample has 100,000 to 150,000 clones in its table, and 75% to 90% of those were observed once. The ten largest clonotypes hold roughly 2% of the sample.

This receptor was taken from a woman aged 18-30 years in good health and CMV-seronegative. Sample: PBMCs. The chain is encoded by TRBV19 joined to TRBJ2-7, with TRBD1 matching 9 junction bases. The nucleotide sequence reads TGTGCCAGTAATCCGGGACAGGGATACTACGAGCAGTACTTC. Translated, this gives CASNPGQGYYEQYF.